The following is a T cell receptor (beta chain) sequence with its context. Its target is unknown. The data are from a study of T cell repertoires in cytomegalovirus infection. In the study overall: It was the public TCR beta signatures that indicated both CMV infection and matching HLA type.

Via MiXCR, TCRdb re-called the reads, giving one row per CDR3 protein. The table lists approximately 300,000 distinct CDR3 sequences, around 29% of them singletons. Regarding the study as a whole: CMV-specific TCR beta clonotypes restricted by HLA-C were the ones dominating the ex vivo response. Pooled public TCR beta family frequency picked out CMV carriers with the relevant HLA.

The CDR3 totals 13 residues. V lost 6 bases and J lost 8, with 16 bases in between. From germline, CDR1 is MNHNS and CDR2 SASEGT. The chain is built from TRBV6-1 and TRBJ1-2; unclear D gene. This TCR was sampled from a human donor in good health (CMV status not recorded). Some clones in this sample may be carry-over from other donors' samples. Sequenced material: cultured PBMCs, taken from culture after CMV antigen stimulation. In nucleotides, the CDR3 is TGTGCCAGCAGCGGACTGTTGTCTCGAGGCTACACCTTC. As protein: CASSGLLSRGYTF.